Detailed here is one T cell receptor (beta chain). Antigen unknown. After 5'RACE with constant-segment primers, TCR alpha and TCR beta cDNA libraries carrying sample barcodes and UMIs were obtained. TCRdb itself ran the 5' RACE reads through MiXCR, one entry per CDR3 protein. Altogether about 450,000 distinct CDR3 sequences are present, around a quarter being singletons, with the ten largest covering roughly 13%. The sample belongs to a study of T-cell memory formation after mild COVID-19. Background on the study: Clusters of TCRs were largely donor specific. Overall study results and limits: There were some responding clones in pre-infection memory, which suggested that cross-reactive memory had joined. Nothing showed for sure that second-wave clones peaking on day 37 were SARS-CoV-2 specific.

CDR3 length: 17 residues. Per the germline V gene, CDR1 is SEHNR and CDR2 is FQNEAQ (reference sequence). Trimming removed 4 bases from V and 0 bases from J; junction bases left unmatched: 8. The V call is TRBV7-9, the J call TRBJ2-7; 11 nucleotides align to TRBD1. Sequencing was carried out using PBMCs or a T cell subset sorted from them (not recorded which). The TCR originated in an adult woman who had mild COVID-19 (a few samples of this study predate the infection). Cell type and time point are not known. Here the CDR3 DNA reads TGTGCCAGCAGCTCCCGCCGGGACAGGGGGAGCTCCTACGAGCAGTACTTC. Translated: CASSSRRDRGSSYEQYF.